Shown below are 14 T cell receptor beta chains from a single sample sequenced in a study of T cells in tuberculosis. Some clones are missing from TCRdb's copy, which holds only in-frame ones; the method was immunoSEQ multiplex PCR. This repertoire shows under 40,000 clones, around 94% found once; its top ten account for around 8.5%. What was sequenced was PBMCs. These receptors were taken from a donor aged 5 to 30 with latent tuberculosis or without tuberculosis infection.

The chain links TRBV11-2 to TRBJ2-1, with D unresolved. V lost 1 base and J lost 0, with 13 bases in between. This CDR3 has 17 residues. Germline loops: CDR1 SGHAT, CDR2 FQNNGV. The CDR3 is CASSLGLNVSSYNEQFF. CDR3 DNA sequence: TGTGCCAGCAGCTTAGGACTCAACGTCAGCTCCTACAATGAGCAGTTCTTC. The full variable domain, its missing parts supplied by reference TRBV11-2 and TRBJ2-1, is EAGVAQSPRYKIIEKRQSVAFWCNPISGHATLYWYQQILGQGPKLLIQFQNNGVVDDSQLPKDRFSAERLKGVDSTLKIQPAKLEDSAVYLCASSLGLNVSSYNEQFFGPGTRLTVL.

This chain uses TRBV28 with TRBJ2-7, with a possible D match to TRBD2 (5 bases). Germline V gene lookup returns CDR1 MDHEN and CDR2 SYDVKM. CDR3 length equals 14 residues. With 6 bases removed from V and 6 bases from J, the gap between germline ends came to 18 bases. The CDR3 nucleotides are TGTGCCAGCAGCCAGAGCGTGATGGCGGGCGAGCAGTACTTC. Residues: CASSQSVMAGEQYF.

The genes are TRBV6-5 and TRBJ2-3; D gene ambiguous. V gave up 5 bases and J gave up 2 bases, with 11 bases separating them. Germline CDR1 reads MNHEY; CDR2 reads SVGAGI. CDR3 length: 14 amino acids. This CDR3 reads CASSRSRFTDTQYF. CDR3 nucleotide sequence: TGTGCCAGCAGTAGAAGCAGGTTCACAGATACGCAGTATTTT.

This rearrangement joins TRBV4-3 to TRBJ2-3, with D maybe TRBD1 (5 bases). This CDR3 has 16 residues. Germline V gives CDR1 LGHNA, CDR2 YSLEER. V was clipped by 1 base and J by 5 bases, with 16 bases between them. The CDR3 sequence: CASSQVRLGQGDTQYF. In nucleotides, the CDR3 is TGCGCCAGCAGCCAAGTGAGGCTAGGGCAGGGAGATACGCAGTATTTT.

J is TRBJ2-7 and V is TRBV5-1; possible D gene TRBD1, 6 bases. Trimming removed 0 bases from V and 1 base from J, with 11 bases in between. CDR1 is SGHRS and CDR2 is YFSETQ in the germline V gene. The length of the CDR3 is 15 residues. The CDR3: CASSLETGKSYEQYF. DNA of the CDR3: TGCGCCAGCAGCTTGGAAACAGGGAAATCCTACGAGCAGTACTTC.

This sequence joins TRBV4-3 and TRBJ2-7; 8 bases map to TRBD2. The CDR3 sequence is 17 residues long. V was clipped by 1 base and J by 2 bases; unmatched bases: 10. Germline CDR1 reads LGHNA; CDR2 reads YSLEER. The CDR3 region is CASSQVHRGTRAYEQYF. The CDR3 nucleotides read TGCGCCAGCAGCCAAGTTCATCGTGGGACTAGAGCCTACGAGCAGTACTTC.

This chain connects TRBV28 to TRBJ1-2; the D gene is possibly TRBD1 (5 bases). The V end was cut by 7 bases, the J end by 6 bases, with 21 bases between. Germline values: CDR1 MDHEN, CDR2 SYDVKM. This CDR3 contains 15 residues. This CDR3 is CASTSPGVQLDGYTF. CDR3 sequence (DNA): TGTGCCAGCACCTCTCCGGGGGTCCAGTTAGATGGCTACACCTTC.

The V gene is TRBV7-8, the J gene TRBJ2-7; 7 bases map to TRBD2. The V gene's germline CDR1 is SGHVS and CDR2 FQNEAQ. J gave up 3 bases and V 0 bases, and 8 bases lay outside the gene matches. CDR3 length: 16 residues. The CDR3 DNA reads TGTGCCAGCAGCTTAGCTAGTGGGAGGGCCTTCTACGAGCAGTACTTC. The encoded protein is CASSLASGRAFYEQYF.

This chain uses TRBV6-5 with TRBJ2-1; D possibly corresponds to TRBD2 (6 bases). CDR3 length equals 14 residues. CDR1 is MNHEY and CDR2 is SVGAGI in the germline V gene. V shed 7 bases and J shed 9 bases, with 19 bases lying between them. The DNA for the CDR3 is TGTGCCAGCAAGACCGGGACTGCATTTGGTGAGCAGTTCTTC. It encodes CASKTGTAFGEQFF.

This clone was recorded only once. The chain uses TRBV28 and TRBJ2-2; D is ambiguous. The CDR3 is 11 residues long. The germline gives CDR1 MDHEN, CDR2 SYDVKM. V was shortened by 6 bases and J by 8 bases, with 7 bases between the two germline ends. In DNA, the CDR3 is TGTGCCAGCAGCCCCCGGGGGGAGCTGTTTTTT. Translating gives CASSPRGELFF.

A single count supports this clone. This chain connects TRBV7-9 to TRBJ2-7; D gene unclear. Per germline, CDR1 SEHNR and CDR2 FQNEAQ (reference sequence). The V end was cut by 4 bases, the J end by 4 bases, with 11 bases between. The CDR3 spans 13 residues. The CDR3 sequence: CASSSVASYEQYF. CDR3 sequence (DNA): TGTGCCAGCAGCTCCGTGGCTAGTTACGAGCAGTACTTC. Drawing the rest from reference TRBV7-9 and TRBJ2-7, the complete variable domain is DTGVSQNPRHKITKRGQNVTFRCDPISEHNRLYWYRQTLGQGPEFLTYFQNEAQLEKSRLLSDRFSAERPKGSFSTLEIQRTEQGDSAMYLCASSSVASYEQYFGPGTRLTVT.

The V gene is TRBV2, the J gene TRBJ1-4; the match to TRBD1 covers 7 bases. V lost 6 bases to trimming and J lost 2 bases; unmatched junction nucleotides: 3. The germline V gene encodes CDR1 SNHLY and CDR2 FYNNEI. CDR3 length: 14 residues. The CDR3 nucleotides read TGTGCCAGCAGGGAGGGACAGACTAATGAAAAACTGTTTTTT. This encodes CASREGQTNEKLFF. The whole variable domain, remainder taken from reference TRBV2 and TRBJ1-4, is EPEVTQTPSHQVTQMGQEVILRCVPISNHLYFYWYRQILGQKVEFLVSFYNNEISEKSEIFDDQFSVERPDGSNFTLKIRSTKLEDSAMYFCASREGQTNEKLFFGSGTQLSVL.

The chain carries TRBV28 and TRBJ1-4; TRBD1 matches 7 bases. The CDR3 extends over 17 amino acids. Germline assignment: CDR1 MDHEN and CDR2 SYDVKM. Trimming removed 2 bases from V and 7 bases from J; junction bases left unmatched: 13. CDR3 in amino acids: CASSLGTESPVGEKLFF. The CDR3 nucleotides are TGTGCCAGCAGTTTAGGGACAGAGAGCCCCGTCGGTGAAAAACTGTTTTTT.

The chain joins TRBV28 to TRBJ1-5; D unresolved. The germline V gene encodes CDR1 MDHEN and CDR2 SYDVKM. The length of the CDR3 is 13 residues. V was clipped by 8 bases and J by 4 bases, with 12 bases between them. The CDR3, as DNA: TGTGCCAGCTCGGAGGGTTGGAATCAGCCCCAGCATTTT. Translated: CASSEGWNQPQHF.